A selection of T cell receptor beta chains follows, all from one sample in a study of T cell responses to AZD1222 COVID-19 vaccine. Produced via immunoSEQ multiplex PCR; TCRdb's table is partial and in-frame only. The sample has about 140,000 clones; approximately 89% are singletons. Sequenced here: peripheral blood, sampled 28 days after the second AZD1222 dose. These receptors originate from an adult who received the AZD1222 COVID-19 vaccine. Both conserved end residues are part of each CDR3. The order of the fields is V gene, J gene, D gene, clone size, CDR3 protein, CDR3 DNA. D genes are given only for firm matches. A clone size is listed for some rows: how often the clone was seen (once, few, many), or a class if it is expanded.

v_gene: TRBV4-1
j_gene: TRBJ2-3
d_gene: TRBD2
abundance: .
CDR3aa: CASSQVASGDSTDTQYF
CDR3nt: TGCGCCAGCAGCCAAGTCGCTAGCGGGGATAGCACAGATACGCAGTATTTT

v_gene: TRBV2
j_gene: TRBJ1-1
d_gene: .
abundance: .
CDR3aa: CASRPDGINTEAFF
CDR3nt: TGTGCCAGCCGGCCGGACGGGATTAACACTGAAGCTTTCTTT

v_gene: TRBV19
j_gene: TRBJ2-7
d_gene: .
abundance: .
CDR3aa: CASSHARGYEQYF
CDR3nt: TGTGCCAGTAGTCACGCGAGGGGTTACGAGCAGTACTTC

v_gene: TRBV24-1
j_gene: TRBJ2-5
d_gene: TRBD1
abundance: .
CDR3aa: CATSGTGGSETQYF
CDR3nt: TGTGCCACCAGTGGGACAGGGGGCTCGGAGACCCAGTACTTC

v_gene: TRBV11-2
j_gene: TRBJ2-7
d_gene: TRBD1
abundance: .
CDR3aa: CASSTGVSYEQYF
CDR3nt: TGTGCCAGCAGTACAGGGGTCTCCTACGAGCAGTACTTC

v_gene: TRBV12-5
j_gene: TRBJ2-1
d_gene: TRBD1
abundance: .
CDR3aa: CASGRDRYNEQFF
CDR3nt: TGTGCTAGTGGTCGGGACAGGTACAATGAGCAGTTCTTC

v_gene: TRBV18
j_gene: TRBJ2-5
d_gene: TRBD2
abundance: .
CDR3aa: CASSSGGQETQYF
CDR3nt: TGTGCCAGCTCCTCGGGGGGACAAGAGACCCAGTACTTC

v_gene: TRBV29-1
j_gene: TRBJ2-1
d_gene: TRBD1
abundance: .
CDR3aa: CSVSPTGTYNEQFF
CDR3nt: TGCAGCGTGTCCCCGACAGGGACCTACAATGAGCAGTTCTTC

v_gene: TRBV14
j_gene: TRBJ2-1
d_gene: .
abundance: .
CDR3aa: CASSHSLGNEQFF
CDR3nt: TGTGCCAGCAGCCACTCACTGGGCAATGAGCAGTTCTTC

v_gene: TRBV4-3
j_gene: TRBJ1-1
d_gene: .
abundance: .
CDR3aa: CASSQDSTGSTEAFF
CDR3nt: TGCGCCAGCAGCCAAGATAGCACGGGGTCCACTGAAGCTTTCTTT

v_gene: TRBV27
j_gene: TRBJ2-7
d_gene: TRBD1
abundance: .
CDR3aa: CASSWFPGQGDEQYF
CDR3nt: TGTGCCAGCAGCTGGTTTCCGGGACAGGGGGACGAGCAGTACTTC

v_gene: TRBV28
j_gene: TRBJ2-1
d_gene: .
abundance: .
CDR3aa: CASSTPSANYNEQFF
CDR3nt: TGTGCCAGCAGCACCCCTAGCGCGAACTACAATGAGCAGTTCTTC

v_gene: TRBV29-1
j_gene: TRBJ2-3
d_gene: .
abundance: .
CDR3aa: CSVEGSSTDTQYF
CDR3nt: TGCAGCGTTGAGGGCAGCAGCACAGATACGCAGTATTTT

v_gene: TRBV10-1
j_gene: TRBJ2-1
d_gene: TRBD1
abundance: .
CDR3aa: CASSAGTGGQQFF
CDR3nt: TGCGCCAGCAGTGCCGGGACAGGGGGCCAGCAGTTCTTC

v_gene: TRBV7-2
j_gene: TRBJ1-4
d_gene: TRBD1
abundance: .
CDR3aa: CASSPQGAGEKLFF
CDR3nt: TGTGCCAGCAGCCCACAGGGGGCGGGTGAAAAACTGTTTTTT

v_gene: TRBV29-1
j_gene: TRBJ2-1
d_gene: .
abundance: few
CDR3aa: CSVDGQVAPLAGTYNEQFF
CDR3nt: TGCAGCGTTGACGGACAGGTCGCACCCTTGGCGGGAACCTACAATGAGCAGTTCTTC

v_gene: TRBV27
j_gene: TRBJ2-2
d_gene: TRBD2
abundance: .
CDR3aa: CASRHTSGRDTGELFF
CDR3nt: TGTGCCAGCAGGCACACTAGCGGGAGGGACACCGGGGAGCTGTTTTTT

v_gene: TRBV6-5
j_gene: TRBJ1-3
d_gene: TRBD1
abundance: .
CDR3aa: CASTGGLGNTIYF
CDR3nt: TGTGCCAGCACAGGGGGGTTGGGAAACACCATATATTTT

v_gene: TRBV27
j_gene: TRBJ2-1
d_gene: .
abundance: .
CDR3aa: CASSLYQWSYNEQFF
CDR3nt: TGTGCCAGCAGTTTATACCAATGGTCCTACAATGAGCAGTTCTTC

v_gene: TRBV30
j_gene: TRBJ2-3
d_gene: TRBD2
abundance: .
CDR3aa: CARGSLAGGYTDTQYF
CDR3nt: TGTGCCCGAGGGTCCCTAGCGGGAGGGTACACAGATACGCAGTATTTT

v_gene: TRBV7-8
j_gene: TRBJ1-4
d_gene: .
abundance: .
CDR3aa: CASSLGNEKLFF
CDR3nt: TGTGCCAGCAGCCTTGGTAATGAAAAACTGTTTTTT

v_gene: TRBV9
j_gene: TRBJ2-1
d_gene: .
abundance: .
CDR3aa: CASSVGVPGYEQFF
CDR3nt: TGTGCCAGCAGCGTAGGGGTCCCCGGCTATGAGCAGTTCTTC

v_gene: TRBV9
j_gene: TRBJ1-1
d_gene: .
abundance: .
CDR3aa: CASSPSSWNTEAFF
CDR3nt: TGTGCCAGCAGCCCCTCCTCGTGGAACACTGAAGCTTTCTTT

v_gene: TRBV12-5
j_gene: TRBJ1-2
d_gene: TRBD1
abundance: .
CDR3aa: CASGRDRGLYPDPNYGYTF
CDR3nt: TGTGCTAGTGGCAGAGACAGGGGGCTTTACCCCGATCCTAACTATGGCTACACCTTC

v_gene: TRBV9
j_gene: TRBJ1-2
d_gene: .
abundance: .
CDR3aa: CASSVTVGGVYGYTF
CDR3nt: TGTGCCAGCAGCGTAACGGTGGGGGGCGTATATGGCTACACCTTC

v_gene: TRBV5-8
j_gene: TRBJ1-1
d_gene: TRBD1
abundance: .
CDR3aa: CASSLSGQGLAFF
CDR3nt: TGTGCCAGCAGCTTAAGCGGACAGGGGTTGGCTTTCTTT

v_gene: TRBV6-5
j_gene: TRBJ2-7
d_gene: .
abundance: once
CDR3aa: CASSASGTGDYEQYF
CDR3nt: TGTGCCAGCAGCGCTAGCGGGACAGGGGATTACGAGCAGTACTTC

v_gene: TRBV2
j_gene: TRBJ1-1
d_gene: .
abundance: .
CDR3aa: CASSEQGNTEAFF
CDR3nt: TGTGCCAGCAGTGAACAGGGCAACACTGAAGCTTTCTTT

v_gene: TRBV23-1
j_gene: TRBJ2-7
d_gene: .
abundance: .
CDR3aa: CASSQKGEWYEQYF
CDR3nt: TGCGCCAGCAGTCAAAAGGGGGAGTGGTACGAGCAGTACTTC

v_gene: TRBV4-1
j_gene: TRBJ2-3
d_gene: .
abundance: .
CDR3aa: CASSQDRQANTQYF
CDR3nt: TGCGCCAGCAGCCAAGATCGCCAGGCCAATACGCAGTATTTT

v_gene: TRBV27
j_gene: TRBJ2-7
d_gene: .
abundance: .
CDR3aa: CASSVSQYYEQYF
CDR3nt: TGTGCCAGCAGTGTCAGCCAGTACTACGAGCAGTACTTC

v_gene: TRBV5-5
j_gene: TRBJ1-5
d_gene: TRBD1
abundance: .
CDR3aa: CASSLNRGQQPQHF
CDR3nt: TGTGCCAGCAGCCTAAACAGGGGGCAACAGCCCCAGCATTTT

v_gene: TRBV9
j_gene: TRBJ2-7
d_gene: TRBD1
abundance: once
CDR3aa: CASSPHETGVYEQYF
CDR3nt: TGTGCCAGCAGCCCCCACGAGACAGGGGTTTACGAGCAGTACTTC

v_gene: TRBV24-1
j_gene: TRBJ2-1
d_gene: .
abundance: once
CDR3aa: CATSDGGQIAYNEQFF
CDR3nt: TGTGCCACCAGTGACGGGGGACAGATAGCCTACAATGAGCAGTTCTTC

v_gene: TRBV18
j_gene: TRBJ1-2
d_gene: .
abundance: .
CDR3aa: CASSPSHWDGYTF
CDR3nt: TGTGCCAGCTCACCATCGCATTGGGATGGCTACACCTTC

v_gene: TRBV27
j_gene: TRBJ2-7
d_gene: .
abundance: .
CDR3aa: CASSYLYEQYF
CDR3nt: TGTGCCAGCTCCTACCTCTACGAGCAGTACTTC

v_gene: TRBV5-6
j_gene: TRBJ2-7
d_gene: .
abundance: .
CDR3aa: CASSRPMRGSGSYEQYF
CDR3nt: TGTGCCAGCAGCCGCCCCATGAGGGGGTCAGGCTCCTACGAGCAGTACTTC

v_gene: TRBV6-2/TRBV6-3
j_gene: TRBJ1-2
d_gene: .
abundance: .
CDR3aa: CASSYGIPWGYTF
CDR3nt: TGTGCCAGCAGTTACGGGATTCCTTGGGGCTACACCTTC

v_gene: TRBV5-1
j_gene: TRBJ1-1
d_gene: TRBD1
abundance: .
CDR3aa: CASSFRPMGRGRVNTEAFF
CDR3nt: TGCGCCAGCAGCTTCCGGCCGATGGGCAGGGGGCGGGTGAACACTGAAGCTTTCTTT

v_gene: TRBV28
j_gene: TRBJ2-1
d_gene: TRBD2
abundance: .
CDR3aa: CASRRSGSSYNEQFF
CDR3nt: TGTGCCAGCAGGCGTAGCGGGAGCTCCTACAATGAGCAGTTCTTC

v_gene: TRBV5-5
j_gene: TRBJ2-3
d_gene: TRBD2
abundance: .
CDR3aa: CASSLTGLTASGMKTDTQYF
CDR3nt: TGTGCCAGCAGCTTGACGGGACTAACGGCTAGCGGGATGAAGACAGATACGCAGTATTTT

v_gene: TRBV21-1
j_gene: TRBJ2-7
d_gene: .
abundance: .
CDR3aa: CASGGNYEQYF
CDR3nt: TGTGCCAGCGGCGGGAACTACGAGCAGTACTTC

v_gene: TRBV7-2
j_gene: TRBJ1-2
d_gene: TRBD1
abundance: .
CDR3aa: CASSLGQGARNGYTF
CDR3nt: TGTGCCAGCAGCTTGGGGCAGGGGGCGCGGAATGGCTACACCTTC

v_gene: TRBV6-5
j_gene: TRBJ2-7
d_gene: .
abundance: .
CDR3aa: CASSYSGTPPYEQYF
CDR3nt: TGTGCCAGCAGTTACTCGGGGACTCCCCCCTACGAGCAGTACTTC

v_gene: TRBV9
j_gene: TRBJ2-4
d_gene: .
abundance: .
CDR3aa: CASSVGLAAGIDIQYF
CDR3nt: TGTGCCAGCAGCGTAGGTTTGGCGGCAGGGATTGACATTCAGTACTTC

v_gene: TRBV27
j_gene: TRBJ2-2
d_gene: TRBD2
abundance: .
CDR3aa: CASSLTAGLAGLNTGELFF
CDR3nt: TGTGCCAGCAGTCTAACCGCGGGACTAGCGGGCCTGAACACCGGGGAGCTGTTTTTT

v_gene: TRBV13
j_gene: TRBJ2-1
d_gene: .
abundance: .
CDR3aa: CASSLGGGSYNEQFF
CDR3nt: TGTGCCAGCAGCTTAGGAGGGGGCTCCTACAATGAGCAGTTCTTC

v_gene: TRBV19
j_gene: TRBJ1-2
d_gene: .
abundance: .
CDR3aa: CASSIAPDSGNYGYTF
CDR3nt: TGTGCCAGTAGTATCGCCCCTGACAGTGGAAACTATGGCTACACCTTC

v_gene: TRBV3-1/TRBV3-2
j_gene: TRBJ1-2
d_gene: .
abundance: once
CDR3aa: CASSQVTRYGYTF
CDR3nt: TGTGCCAGCAGCCAAGTAACGCGCTATGGCTACACCTTC

v_gene: TRBV5-5
j_gene: TRBJ2-3
d_gene: .
abundance: .
CDR3aa: CASSLIMGLDTDTQYF
CDR3nt: TGTGCCAGCAGCTTGATAATGGGGCTTGACACAGATACGCAGTATTTT

v_gene: TRBV4-3
j_gene: TRBJ2-2
d_gene: TRBD2
abundance: .
CDR3aa: CASSQGGTNTGELFF
CDR3nt: TGCGCCAGCAGCCAGGGAGGGACGAACACCGGGGAGCTGTTTTTT

v_gene: TRBV10-3
j_gene: TRBJ1-2
d_gene: .
abundance: .
CDR3aa: CAISESVGVGYTF
CDR3nt: TGTGCCATCAGTGAGTCGGTAGGGGTTGGCTACACCTTC